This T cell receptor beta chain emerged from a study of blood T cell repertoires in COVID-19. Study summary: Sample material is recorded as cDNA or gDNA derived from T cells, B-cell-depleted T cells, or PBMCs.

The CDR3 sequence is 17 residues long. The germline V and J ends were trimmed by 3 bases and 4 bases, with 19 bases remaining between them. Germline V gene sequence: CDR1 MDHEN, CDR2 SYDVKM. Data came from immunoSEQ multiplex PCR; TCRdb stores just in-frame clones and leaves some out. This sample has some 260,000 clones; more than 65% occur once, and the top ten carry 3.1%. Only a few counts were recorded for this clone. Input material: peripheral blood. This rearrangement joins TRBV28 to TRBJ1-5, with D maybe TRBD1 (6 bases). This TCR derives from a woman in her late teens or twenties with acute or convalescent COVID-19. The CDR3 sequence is CASSFSTLGGANQPQHF. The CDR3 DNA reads TGTGCCAGCAGTTTTTCAACTTTAGGGGGGGCTAATCAGCCCCAGCATTTT. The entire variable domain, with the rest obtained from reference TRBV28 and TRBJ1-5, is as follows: DVKVTQSSRYLVKRTGEKVFLECVQDMDHENMFWYRQDPGLGLRLIYFSYDVKMKEKGDIPEGYSVSREKKERFSLILESASTNQTSMYLCASSFSTLGGANQPQHFGDGTRLSIL.